These 21 T cell receptor beta chains were sequenced from one sample in a study of CD8+CD57+ T cells in acquired aplastic anemia. Researchers used genomic DNA as the template to profile TCR beta VDJ and CDR3. TCRdb redid the calling of the reads with MiXCR, one entry per CDR3 protein. The table shows tens of thousands of distinct CDR3 sequences, with over 35% occurring only once. What was sequenced was sorted CD4+, CD8+, or CD8+CD57+ T cells (not recorded which) from PBMCs. These receptors were taken from a human donor in good health, serving as a control.

This rearrangement joins TRBV10-3 to TRBJ2-1; 7 bases are a match to TRBD1. Unmatched junction bases numbered 12, after V lost 9 bases and J lost 4 bases. The CDR3 has 15 amino acids. CDR1 is ENHRY and CDR2 is SYGVKD in the germline V gene. DNA of the CDR3: TGTGCCATTAACGACAGGGAAGGTGGTTACAATGAGCAGTTCTTC. It yields the protein CAINDREGGYNEQFF.

The sample holds many counts of this clonotype. The chain has TRBV9 and TRBJ2-7; no firm D call. V gave up 4 bases and J gave up 5 bases, with 13 bases separating them. This CDR3 spans 13 amino acids. CDR1 is SGDLS, CDR2 YYNGEE, per germline. The CDR3 loop is CASSPPGRDEQYF. The CDR3 region has the DNA TGTGCCAGCAGCCCTCCAGGAAGAGACGAGCAGTACTTC.

As concerns this clonotype: This may arise from a read error, as a much more abundant clone is one base away. This sequence joins TRBV19 and TRBJ2-2; perhaps D is TRBD1 or TRBD2 (5 bases each). CDR1 is LNHDA, CDR2 SQIVND, per germline (reference sequence). CDR3 length: 15 amino acids. Here the CDR3 reads CASTPRLAGTGKLFF. CDR3 sequence (DNA): TGTGCCAGTACCCCTCGGCTCGCTGGGACCGGGAAGCTGTTTTTT.

This clonotype was observed a handful of times. The chain recombines TRBV19 with TRBJ2-5; no reliable D call. This CDR3 comprises 13 residues. CDR1 is LNHDA, CDR2 SQIVND, per germline (reference sequence). Trimming took off 8 bases at V and 9 bases at J, with 19 bases between the two ends. CDR3 region: CASPASRLGAQYF. The CDR3 DNA sequence: TGTGCCAGTCCGGCCAGCAGGCTAGGAGCCCAGTACTTC. The variable domain in full, completed from reference TRBV19 and TRBJ2-5, reads DGGITQSPKYLFRKEGQNVTLSCEQNLNHDAMYWYRQDPGQGLRLIYYSQIVNDFQKGDIAEGYSVSREKKESFPLTVTSAQKNPTAFYLCASPASRLGAQYFGPGTRLLVL.

This clonotype was seen ten or more times. The chain combines TRBV19 with TRBJ1-1; D call uncertain. The CDR3 has 15 amino acids. The V end lost 4 bases, the J end lost 0 bases, and 12 bases lay between the germline ends. CDR1 and CDR2 (germline): LNHDA, SQIVND (reference sequence). This CDR3 reads CASSKSENLNTEAFF. The CDR3 coding sequence is TGTGCCAGTAGTAAATCTGAGAACCTGAACACTGAAGCTTTCTTT.

This clonotype was counted only a few times. The J gene is TRBJ2-1, the V gene TRBV20-1; 9 bases are shared with TRBD1. CDR1 is DFQATT, CDR2 SNEGSKA, per germline (reference sequence). V lost 0 bases, J lost 8 bases, and 11 bases stayed unmatched. The CDR3 extends over 16 amino acids. The CDR3 coding sequence is TGCAGTGCTAGAGATAGCGTGACAGGGGGGATTCATGAGCAGTTCTTC. Translating gives CSARDSVTGGIHEQFF.

V gene TRBV15 combines with J gene TRBJ1-1; no reliable D call. Looked up from germline, CDR1 is LNHNV and CDR2 is YYDKDF (reference sequence). Trimming removed 4 bases at V and 1 base at J, with 10 bases between. The CDR3 spans 14 residues. CDR3 protein: CATSIWTKNTEAFF. CDR3 DNA sequence: TGTGCCACCAGCATATGGACGAAGAACACTGAAGCTTTCTTT.

V gene TRBV29-1 combines with J gene TRBJ2-5; TRBD1 is a possible D gene (5 bases). CDR1 and CDR2 from the germline V gene are SQVTM and ANQGSEA. The CDR3 extends over 12 amino acids. Trimming left V 5 bases short and J 2 bases short, with 9 bases between. As DNA, the CDR3 is TGCAGCGTTACTAAGGGGCAAGAGACCCAGTACTTC. Translating it yields CSVTKGQETQYF.

The gene calls are TRBV7-9 and TRBJ1-6; possibly TRBD1 for D (6 bases). The CDR3 contains 14 residues. Germline values: CDR1 SEHNR, CDR2 FQNEAQ (reference sequence). V lost 3 bases, J lost 7 bases, and 10 bases lay in between. The CDR3, as DNA: TGTGCCAGCAGCTTGGACAGTTTAAATTCACCCCTCCACTTT. Its protein product is CASSLDSLNSPLHF.

This clonotype came up a few times. The chain links TRBV5-5 to TRBJ2-1; 14 bases line up with TRBD2. Germline CDR1 SGHKS, CDR2 YYEKEE (reference sequence). Germline trimming cut 5 bases from V and 9 bases from J; bases unmatched to any gene: 4. The CDR3 is 14 amino acids. This CDR3 is CASSYGTSGSEQFF. CDR3 coding DNA: TGTGCCAGCAGTTACGGGACTAGCGGGAGTGAGCAGTTCTTC.

This chain's CDR3 is CATSRDREGFSGYTF. CDR3 sequence (DNA): TGTGCCACCAGCAGAGATAGGGAAGGTTTCTCTGGCTACACCTTC. The chain is built from TRBV15 and TRBJ1-2; D is ambiguous. V was pared by 0 bases and J by 7 bases, with 15 bases between. Germline V gene sequence: CDR1 LNHNV, CDR2 YYDKDF (reference sequence). This CDR3 is 15 amino acids long. The entire variable domain, with the rest obtained from reference TRBV15 and TRBJ1-2, is as follows: DAMVIQNPRYQVTQFGKPVTLSCSQTLNHNVMYWYQQKSSQAPKLLFHYYDKDFNNEADTPDNFQSRRPNTSFCFLDIRSPGLGDTAMYLCATSRDREGFSGYTFGSGTRLTVV.

To note about this clonotype: A much more abundant neighbour one base away suggests this may be a read error. The V call is TRBV12-3 or TRBV12-4, the J call TRBJ1-2; D is unclear. This CDR3 has 15 amino acids. CDR3 sequence reads: CASSLGQRANYDYTF. The CDR3 DNA is TGTGCCAGCAGTTTAGGGCAGAGAGCTAACTATGACTACACCTTC.

Note on this clonotype: The junction departs from germline at one end; a sequencing error may be responsible. The gene calls are TRBV29-1 and TRBJ1-1; D gene ambiguous. Germline V gene lookup returns CDR1 SQVTM and CDR2 ANQGSEA. The CDR3 totals 13 residues. In DNA form, the CDR3 reads TGCAGCGCTCTCGGCAGGATGAGCACTGAAGCTCTCTTT. Translating it yields CSALGRMSTEALF.

The CDR3 spells CASSALAGAGATDTQYF. The CDR3, as DNA: TGTGCCAGCAGTGCCCTAGCGGGAGCGGGGGCCACAGATACGCAGTATTTT. J is TRBJ2-3 and V is TRBV25-1; the match to TRBD2 covers 10 bases. The CDR3 has 17 amino acids. CDR1 is MGHDK and CDR2 is SYGVNS in the germline V gene. V lost 4 bases and J lost 2; bases outside the gene matches: 9.

At least ten counts were recorded for this clonotype. V usage is TRBV15 and J usage is TRBJ2-1; a possible D gene is TRBD1 (6 bases). This CDR3 has 15 residues. The V gene's germline CDR1 is LNHNV and CDR2 YYDKDF (reference sequence). V lost 5 bases and J 4 bases, leaving 15 bases between the germline ends. The CDR3 is CATSRGQGFYNEQFF. In DNA, the CDR3 is TGTGCCACCAGCCGGGGCCAGGGGTTTTACAATGAGCAGTTCTTC.

This rearrangement joins TRBV2 to TRBJ1-1; D gene ambiguous. The CDR3 has 12 amino acids. CDR1 SNHLY and CDR2 FYNNEI come from the germline V gene. The V end lost 3 bases, the J end lost 5 bases, and 7 bases lay between the germline ends. Written as DNA, the CDR3 is TGTGCCAGCAGTGAGACCCAGACTGAAGCTTTCTTT. This translates into CASSETQTEAFF.

This clonotype occurred a few times. The V and J genes are TRBV24-1 and TRBJ1-2; 8 bases map to TRBD1. The CDR3 has 15 residues. V shed 9 bases, J shed 1 base, and the junction held 9 bases outside the gene matches. Germline CDR1 and CDR2: KGHDR and SFDVKD. This CDR3 reads CATSPGQGRNYGYTF. In DNA, the CDR3 is TGTGCCACCTCCCCCGGACAGGGACGTAACTATGGCTACACCTTC.

The chain employs TRBV29-1 and TRBJ1-1, with TRBD1 as a possible D gene (5 bases). Germline V gene data show CDR1 as SQVTM and CDR2 as ANQGSEA. V was shortened by 3 bases and J by 0 bases, with 14 bases between the two germline ends. This CDR3 has 15 amino acids. Here the CDR3 DNA reads TGCAGCGTTGATTTTCGAAAAGGGGTGAACACTGAAGCTTTCTTT. Translated: CSVDFRKGVNTEAFF.

This clonotype was counted only a few times. V gene TRBV5-1 combines with J gene TRBJ2-2; no reliable D call. The CDR3 runs to 12 residues. The germline V gene encodes CDR1 SGHRS and CDR2 YFSETQ. V was cut by 5 bases and J by 5 bases, with 7 bases left in between. The CDR3 here is CASSLKTGELFF. CDR3 nucleotides: TGCGCCAGCAGTCTTAAAACCGGGGAGCTGTTTTTT.

This clonotype was counted at least ten times. The gene calls are TRBV7-9 and TRBJ2-3, with D uncertain. The germline V gene encodes CDR1 SEHNR and CDR2 FQNEAQ (reference sequence). The CDR3 runs to 12 residues. Between the trimmed V and J ends, which lost 7 bases and 3 bases, there was a span of 8 bases. The DNA for the CDR3 is TGTGCCAGCACCTTCAGTACAGATACGCAGTATTTT. Amino acids: CASTFSTDTQYF.

This clonotype was recorded at least ten times. This sequence joins TRBV12-3 or TRBV12-4 and TRBJ1-5; D gene uncertain. This CDR3 has 12 residues. Trimming removed 3 bases from V and 6 bases from J, with 6 bases in between. The CDR3 is CASSFRAQPQHF. The CDR3 DNA reads TGTGCCAGCAGTTTTAGGGCTCAGCCCCAGCATTTT.